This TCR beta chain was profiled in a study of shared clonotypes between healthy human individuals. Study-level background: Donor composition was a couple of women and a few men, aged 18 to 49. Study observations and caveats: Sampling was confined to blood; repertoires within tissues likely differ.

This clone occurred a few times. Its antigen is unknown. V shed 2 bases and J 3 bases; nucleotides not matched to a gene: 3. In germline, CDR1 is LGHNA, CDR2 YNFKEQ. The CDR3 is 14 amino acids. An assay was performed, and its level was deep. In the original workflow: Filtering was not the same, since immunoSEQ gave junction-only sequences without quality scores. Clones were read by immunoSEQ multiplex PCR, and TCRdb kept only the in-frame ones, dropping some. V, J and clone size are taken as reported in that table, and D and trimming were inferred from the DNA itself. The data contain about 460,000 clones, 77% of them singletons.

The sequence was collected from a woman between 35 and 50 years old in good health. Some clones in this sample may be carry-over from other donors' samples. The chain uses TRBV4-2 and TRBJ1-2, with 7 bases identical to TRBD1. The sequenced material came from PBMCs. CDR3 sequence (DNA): TGTGCCAGCAGCCAAAATACAGGGGACTATGGCTACACCTTC. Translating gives CASSQNTGDYGYTF.